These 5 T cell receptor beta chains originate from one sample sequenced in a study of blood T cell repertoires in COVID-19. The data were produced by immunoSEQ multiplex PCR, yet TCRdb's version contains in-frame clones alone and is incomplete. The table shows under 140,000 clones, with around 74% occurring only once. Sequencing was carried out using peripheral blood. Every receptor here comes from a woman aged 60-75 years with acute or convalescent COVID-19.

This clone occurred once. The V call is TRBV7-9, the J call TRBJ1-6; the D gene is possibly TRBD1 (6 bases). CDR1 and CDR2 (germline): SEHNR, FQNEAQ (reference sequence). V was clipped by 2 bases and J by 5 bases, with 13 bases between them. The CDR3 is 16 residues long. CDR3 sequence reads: CASSLKGVNDNSPLHF. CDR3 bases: TGTGCCAGCAGCTTAAAGGGGGTAAACGATAATTCACCCCTCCACTTT.

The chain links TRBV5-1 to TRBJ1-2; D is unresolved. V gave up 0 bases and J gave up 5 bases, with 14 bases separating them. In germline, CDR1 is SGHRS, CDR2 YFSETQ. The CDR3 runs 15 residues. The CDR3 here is CASSLGGSRAYGYTF. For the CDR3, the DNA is TGCGCCAGCAGCTTGGGAGGGTCGCGAGCATATGGCTACACCTTC.

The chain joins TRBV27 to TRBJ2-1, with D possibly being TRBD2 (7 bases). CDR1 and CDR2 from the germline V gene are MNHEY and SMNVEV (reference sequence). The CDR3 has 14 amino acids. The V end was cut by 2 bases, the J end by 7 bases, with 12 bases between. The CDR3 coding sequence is TGTGCCAGCAGTTTAGTGGGGGGGCCGAATGAGCAGTTCTTC. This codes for CASSLVGGPNEQFF.

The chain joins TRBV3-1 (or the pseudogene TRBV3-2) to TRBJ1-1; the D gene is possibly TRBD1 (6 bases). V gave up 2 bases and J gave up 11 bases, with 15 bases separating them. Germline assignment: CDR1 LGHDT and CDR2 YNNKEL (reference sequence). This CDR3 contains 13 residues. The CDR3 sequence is CASSQPGTQGAFF. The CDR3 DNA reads TGTGCCAGCAGCCAACCGGGGACCCAGGGGGCTTTCTTT.

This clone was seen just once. In DNA form, the CDR3 reads TGTGCCAGCAGCTCCCCGAAGACAGGGAAGTCTGGAAACACCATATATTTT. Translating it yields CASSSPKTGKSGNTIYF. This sequence joins TRBV5-4 and TRBJ1-3, with TRBD1 matching over 7 bases. Germline lookup yields CDR1 SGHNT and CDR2 YYREEE (reference sequence). The J segment lost 1 base and the V segment lost 3 bases, leaving 10 bases of the junction unmatched. This CDR3 has 17 amino acids.